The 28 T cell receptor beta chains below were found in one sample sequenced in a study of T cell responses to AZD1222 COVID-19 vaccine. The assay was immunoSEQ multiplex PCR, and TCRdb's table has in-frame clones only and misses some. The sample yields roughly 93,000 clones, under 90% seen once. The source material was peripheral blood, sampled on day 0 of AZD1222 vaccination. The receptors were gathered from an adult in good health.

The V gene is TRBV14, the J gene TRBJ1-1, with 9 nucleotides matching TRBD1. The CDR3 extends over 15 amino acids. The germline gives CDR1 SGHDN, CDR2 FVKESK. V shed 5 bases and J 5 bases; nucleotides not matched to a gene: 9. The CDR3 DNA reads TGTGCCAGCAGCTATTGGACAGGGGTTGATACTGAAGCTTTCTTT. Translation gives CASSYWTGVDTEAFF.

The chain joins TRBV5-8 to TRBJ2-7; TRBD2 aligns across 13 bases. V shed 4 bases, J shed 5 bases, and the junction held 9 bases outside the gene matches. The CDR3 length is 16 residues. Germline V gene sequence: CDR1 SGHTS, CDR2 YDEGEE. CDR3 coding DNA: TGTGCCAGCAGCCAAACTTGGACTAGCGGGAGCCACGAGCAGTACTTC. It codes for CASSQTWTSGSHEQYF.

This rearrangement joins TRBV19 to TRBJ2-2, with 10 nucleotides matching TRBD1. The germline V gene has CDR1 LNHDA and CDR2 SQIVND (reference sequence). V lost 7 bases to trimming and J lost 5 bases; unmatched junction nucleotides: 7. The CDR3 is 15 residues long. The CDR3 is CASTWDRGGTGELFF. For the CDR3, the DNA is TGTGCCAGTACCTGGGACAGGGGAGGAACCGGGGAGCTGTTTTTT.

The DNA of the CDR3 is TGCAGCGTTCCGGGAGAAAGCTCCTACAATGAGCAGTTCTTC. This codes for CSVPGESSYNEQFF. The chain has TRBV29-1 and TRBJ2-1; maybe TRBD2 (6 bases). Germline loops: CDR1 SQVTM, CDR2 ANQGSEA. Deletions cut 5 bases from V and 0 bases from J, with 11 bases between. The CDR3 runs to 14 residues.

The CDR3 nucleotides are TGTGCCAGCAGCACTCGACAGGGGAACACTGAAGCTTTCTTT. This sequence encodes CASSTRQGNTEAFF. The chain combines TRBV7-2 with TRBJ1-1; TRBD1 matches 7 bases. V was clipped by 5 bases and J by 1 base; unmatched bases: 4. Per the germline V gene, CDR1 is SGHTA and CDR2 is FQGNSA. This CDR3 has 14 residues.

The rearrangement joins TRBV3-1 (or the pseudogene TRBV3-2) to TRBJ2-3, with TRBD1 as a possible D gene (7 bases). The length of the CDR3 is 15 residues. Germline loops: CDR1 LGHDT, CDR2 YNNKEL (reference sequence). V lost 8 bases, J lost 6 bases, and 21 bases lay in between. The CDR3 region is CASAGGILRADTQYF. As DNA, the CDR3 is TGTGCCAGCGCAGGGGGGATCCTCAGGGCTGATACGCAGTATTTT.

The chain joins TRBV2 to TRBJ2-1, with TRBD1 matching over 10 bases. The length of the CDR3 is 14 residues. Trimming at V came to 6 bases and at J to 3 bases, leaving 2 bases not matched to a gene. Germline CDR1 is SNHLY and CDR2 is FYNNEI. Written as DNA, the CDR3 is TGTGCCAGCAGGGGGACAGGGGACTACAATGAGCAGTTCTTC. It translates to CASRGTGDYNEQFF.

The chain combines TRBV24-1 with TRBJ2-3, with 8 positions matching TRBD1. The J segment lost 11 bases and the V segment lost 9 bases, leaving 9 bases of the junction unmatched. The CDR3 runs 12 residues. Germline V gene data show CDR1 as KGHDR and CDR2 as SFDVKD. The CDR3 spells CATSRDRLMQYF. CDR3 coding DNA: TGTGCCACCTCCCGGGACAGGCTTATGCAGTATTTT.

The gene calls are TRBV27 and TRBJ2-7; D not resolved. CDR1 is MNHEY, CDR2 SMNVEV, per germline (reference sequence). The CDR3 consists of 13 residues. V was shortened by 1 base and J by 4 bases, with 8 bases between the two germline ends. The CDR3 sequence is CASSLLGNYEQYF. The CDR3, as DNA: TGTGCCAGCAGTTTATTGGGCAATTACGAGCAGTACTTC.

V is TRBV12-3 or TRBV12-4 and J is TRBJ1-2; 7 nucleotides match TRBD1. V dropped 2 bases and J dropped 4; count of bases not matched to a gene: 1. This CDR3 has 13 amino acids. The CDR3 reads CASSLQGGYGYTF. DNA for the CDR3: TGTGCCAGCAGTTTACAGGGGGGCTATGGCTACACCTTC.

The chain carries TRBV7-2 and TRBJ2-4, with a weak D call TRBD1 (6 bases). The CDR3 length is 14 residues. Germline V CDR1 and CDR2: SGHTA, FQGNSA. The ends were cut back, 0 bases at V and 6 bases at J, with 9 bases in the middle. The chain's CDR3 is CASSLAQGTNIQYF. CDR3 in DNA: TGTGCCAGCAGCTTAGCACAGGGTACAAACATTCAGTACTTC.

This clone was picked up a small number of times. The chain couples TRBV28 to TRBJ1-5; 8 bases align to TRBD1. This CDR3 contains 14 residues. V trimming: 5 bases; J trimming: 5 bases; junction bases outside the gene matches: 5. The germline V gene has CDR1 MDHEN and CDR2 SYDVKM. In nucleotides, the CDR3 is TGTGCCAGCAGTCCCGGACAGGGCCATCAGCCCCAGCATTTT. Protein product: CASSPGQGHQPQHF.

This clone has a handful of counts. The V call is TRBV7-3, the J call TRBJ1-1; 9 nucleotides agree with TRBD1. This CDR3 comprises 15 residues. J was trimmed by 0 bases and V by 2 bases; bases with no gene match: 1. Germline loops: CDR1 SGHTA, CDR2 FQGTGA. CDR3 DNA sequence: TGTGCCAGCAGCTTAGGGACAGGGTTGAACACTGAAGCTTTCTTT. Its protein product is CASSLGTGLNTEAFF.

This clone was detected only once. CDR3 region: CASSPPGSREKLFF. CDR3 sequence (DNA): TGTGCCAGCAGTCCTCCAGGGAGCCGTGAAAAACTGTTTTTT. V is TRBV27 and J is TRBJ1-4, with a possible D match to TRBD1 (5 bases). Looked up from germline, CDR1 is MNHEY and CDR2 is SMNVEV (reference sequence). V lost 5 bases, J lost 7 bases, and 14 bases lay in between. This CDR3 contains 14 residues.

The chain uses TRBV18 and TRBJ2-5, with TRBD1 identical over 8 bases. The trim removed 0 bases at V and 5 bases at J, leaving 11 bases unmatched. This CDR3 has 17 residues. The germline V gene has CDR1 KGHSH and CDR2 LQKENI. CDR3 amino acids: CASSPPGLRGLTETQYF. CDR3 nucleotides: TGTGCCAGCTCACCACCGGGTCTCAGGGGGCTCACGGAGACCCAGTACTTC.

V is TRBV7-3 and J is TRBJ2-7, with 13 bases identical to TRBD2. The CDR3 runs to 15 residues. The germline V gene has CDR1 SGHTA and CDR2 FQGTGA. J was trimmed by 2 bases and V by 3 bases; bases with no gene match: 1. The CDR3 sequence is CASSLGLAGPYEQYF. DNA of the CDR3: TGTGCCAGCAGCTTGGGACTAGCGGGACCCTACGAGCAGTACTTC.

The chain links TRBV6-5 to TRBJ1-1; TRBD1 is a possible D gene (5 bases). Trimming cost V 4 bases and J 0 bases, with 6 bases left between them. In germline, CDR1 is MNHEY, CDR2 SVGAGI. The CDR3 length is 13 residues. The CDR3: CASSSGLNTEAFF. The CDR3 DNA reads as TGTGCCAGCAGTTCAGGGTTGAACACTGAAGCTTTCTTT.

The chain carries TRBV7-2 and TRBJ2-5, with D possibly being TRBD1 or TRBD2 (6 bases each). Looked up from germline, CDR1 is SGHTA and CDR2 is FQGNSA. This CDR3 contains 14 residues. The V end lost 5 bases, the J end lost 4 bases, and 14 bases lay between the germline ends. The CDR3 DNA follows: TGTGCCAGCAGCATCCACGGGGGCGGAGAGACCCAGTACTTC. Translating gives CASSIHGGGETQYF.

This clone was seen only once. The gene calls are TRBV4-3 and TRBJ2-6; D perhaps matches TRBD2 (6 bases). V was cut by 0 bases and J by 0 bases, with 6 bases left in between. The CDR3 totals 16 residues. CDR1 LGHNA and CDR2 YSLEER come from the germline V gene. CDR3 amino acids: CASSQEAGSGANVLTF. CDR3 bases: TGCGCCAGCAGCCAAGAAGCGGGCTCTGGGGCCAACGTCCTGACTTTC.

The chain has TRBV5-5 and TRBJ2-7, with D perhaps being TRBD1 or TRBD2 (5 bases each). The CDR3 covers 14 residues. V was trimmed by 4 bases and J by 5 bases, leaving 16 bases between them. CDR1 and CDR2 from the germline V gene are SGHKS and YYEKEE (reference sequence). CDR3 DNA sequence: TGTGCCAGCAGCCCGCCGGGGCGGGCCCACGAGCAGTACTTC. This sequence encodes CASSPPGRAHEQYF.

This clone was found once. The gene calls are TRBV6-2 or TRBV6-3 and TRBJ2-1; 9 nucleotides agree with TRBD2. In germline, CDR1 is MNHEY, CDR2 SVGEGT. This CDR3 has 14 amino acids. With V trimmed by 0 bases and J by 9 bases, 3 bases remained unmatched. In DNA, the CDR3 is TGTGCCAGCAGTTACTCGTTAGCGGGAGTTGAGCAGTTCTTC. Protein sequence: CASSYSLAGVEQFF.

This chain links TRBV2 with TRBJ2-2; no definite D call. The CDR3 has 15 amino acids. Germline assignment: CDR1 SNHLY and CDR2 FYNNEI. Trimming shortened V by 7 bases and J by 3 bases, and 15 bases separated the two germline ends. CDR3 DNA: TGTGCCAGCACCCAGTTCCCTCCGGACACCGGGGAGCTGTTTTTT. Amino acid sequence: CASTQFPPDTGELFF.

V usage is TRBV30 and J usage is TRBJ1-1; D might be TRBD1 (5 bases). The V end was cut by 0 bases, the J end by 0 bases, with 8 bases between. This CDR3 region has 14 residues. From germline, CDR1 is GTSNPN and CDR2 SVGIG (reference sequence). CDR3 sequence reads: CAWSVGVMNTEAFF. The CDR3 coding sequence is TGTGCCTGGAGTGTGGGGGTAATGAACACTGAAGCTTTCTTT.

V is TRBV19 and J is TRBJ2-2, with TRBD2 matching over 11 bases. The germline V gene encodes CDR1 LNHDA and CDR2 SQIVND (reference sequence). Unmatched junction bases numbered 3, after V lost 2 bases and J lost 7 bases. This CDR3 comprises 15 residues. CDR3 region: CASSILAGGIGELFF. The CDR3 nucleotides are TGTGCCAGTAGTATACTAGCGGGAGGTATCGGGGAGCTGTTTTTT.

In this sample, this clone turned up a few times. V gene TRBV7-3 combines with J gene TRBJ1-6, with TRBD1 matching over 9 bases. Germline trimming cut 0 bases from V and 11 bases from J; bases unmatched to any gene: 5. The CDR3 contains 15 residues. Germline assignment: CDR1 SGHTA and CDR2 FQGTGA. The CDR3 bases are TGTGCCAGCAGCTTAACTGGGACAGGGAAAGCACCCCTCCACTTT. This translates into CASSLTGTGKAPLHF. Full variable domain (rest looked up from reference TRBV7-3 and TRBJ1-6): GAGVSQTPSNKVTEKGKYVELRCDPISGHTALYWYRQSLGQGPEFLIYFQGTGAADDSGLPNDRFFAVRPEGSVSTLKIQRTERGDSAVYLCASSLTGTGKAPLHFGNGTRLTVT.

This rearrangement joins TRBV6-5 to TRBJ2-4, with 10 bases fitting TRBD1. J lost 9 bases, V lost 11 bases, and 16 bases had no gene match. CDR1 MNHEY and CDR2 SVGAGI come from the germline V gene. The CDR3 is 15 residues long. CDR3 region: CACSRTGGREGIQYF. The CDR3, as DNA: TGTGCCTGCTCGAGGACAGGGGGTCGCGAGGGCATTCAGTACTTC.

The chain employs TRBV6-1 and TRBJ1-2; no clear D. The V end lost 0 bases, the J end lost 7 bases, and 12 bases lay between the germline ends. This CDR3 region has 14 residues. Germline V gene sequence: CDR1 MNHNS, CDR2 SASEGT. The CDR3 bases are TGTGCCAGCAGTGAAGCGCTTTCGGGTAGTGGCTACACCTTC. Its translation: CASSEALSGSGYTF.

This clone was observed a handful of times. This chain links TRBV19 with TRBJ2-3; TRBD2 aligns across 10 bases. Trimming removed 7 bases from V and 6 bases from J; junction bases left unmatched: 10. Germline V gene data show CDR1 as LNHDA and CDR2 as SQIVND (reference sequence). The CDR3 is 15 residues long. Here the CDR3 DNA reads TGTGCCAGTACTAATCCTAGCGGGAGTGGGGATACGCAGTATTTT. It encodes CASTNPSGSGDTQYF.